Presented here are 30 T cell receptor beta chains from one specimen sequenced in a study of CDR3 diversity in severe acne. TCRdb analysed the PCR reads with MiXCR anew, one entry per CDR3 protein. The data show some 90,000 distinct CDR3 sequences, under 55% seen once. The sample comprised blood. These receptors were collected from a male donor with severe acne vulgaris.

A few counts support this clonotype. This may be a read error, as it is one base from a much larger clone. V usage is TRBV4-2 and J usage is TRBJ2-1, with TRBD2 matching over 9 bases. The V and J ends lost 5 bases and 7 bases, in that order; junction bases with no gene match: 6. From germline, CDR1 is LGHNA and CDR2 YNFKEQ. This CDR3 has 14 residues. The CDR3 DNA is TGTGCCAGCAGCTTGGGGACTAGCTCGAATGAGCAGTTCTTC. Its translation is CASSLGTSSNEQFF.

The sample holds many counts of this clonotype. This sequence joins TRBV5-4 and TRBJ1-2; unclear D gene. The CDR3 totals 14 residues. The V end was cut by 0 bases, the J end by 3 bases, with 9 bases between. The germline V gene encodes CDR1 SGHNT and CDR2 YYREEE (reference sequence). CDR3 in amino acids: CASSLASLDYGYTF. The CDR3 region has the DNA TGTGCCAGCAGCTTGGCTAGCTTGGACTATGGCTACACCTTC.

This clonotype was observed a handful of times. This CDR3 is CASTLDSTNEKLFF. CDR3 in DNA: TGTGCCAGCACTTTGGACAGTACTAATGAAAAACTGTTTTTT. This chain joins TRBV28 and TRBJ1-4; possible D gene TRBD1, 6 bases. CDR1 is MDHEN, CDR2 SYDVKM, per germline. V lost 7 bases to trimming and J lost 2 bases, with 11 bases between them. The CDR3 has 14 residues.

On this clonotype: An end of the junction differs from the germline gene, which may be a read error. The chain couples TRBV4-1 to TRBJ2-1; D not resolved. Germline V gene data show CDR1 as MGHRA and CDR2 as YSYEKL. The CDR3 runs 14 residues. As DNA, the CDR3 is TGCGCCAGCAGCAGATCCACCTCCTACAATGAGCAGCTCTTC. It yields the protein CASSRSTSYNEQLF.

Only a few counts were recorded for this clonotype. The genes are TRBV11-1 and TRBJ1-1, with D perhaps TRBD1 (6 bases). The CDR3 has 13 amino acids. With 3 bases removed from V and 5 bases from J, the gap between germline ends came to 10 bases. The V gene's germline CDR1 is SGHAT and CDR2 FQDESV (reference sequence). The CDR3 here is CASSLARGTEAFF. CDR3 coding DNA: TGTGCCAGCAGCTTGGCCAGGGGAACTGAAGCTTTCTTT.

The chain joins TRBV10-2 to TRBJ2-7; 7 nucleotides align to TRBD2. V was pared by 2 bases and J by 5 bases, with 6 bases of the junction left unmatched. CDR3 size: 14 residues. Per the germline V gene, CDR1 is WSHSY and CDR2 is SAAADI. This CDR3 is CASSEVGGPNEQYF. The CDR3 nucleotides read TGCGCCAGCAGTGAGGTGGGAGGGCCCAACGAGCAGTACTTC.

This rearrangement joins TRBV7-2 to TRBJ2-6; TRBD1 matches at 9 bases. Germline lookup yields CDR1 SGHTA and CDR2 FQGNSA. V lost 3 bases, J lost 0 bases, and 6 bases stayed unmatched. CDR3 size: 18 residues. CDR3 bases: TGTGCCAGCAGCTTTATGACAGGGGGAGGCTCTGGGGCCAACGTCCTGACTTTC. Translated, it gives CASSFMTGGGSGANVLTF. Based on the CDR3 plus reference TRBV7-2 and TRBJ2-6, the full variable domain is GAGVSQSPSNKVTEKGKDVELRCDPISGHTALYWYRQSLGQGLEFLIYFQGNSAPDKSGLPSDRFSAERTGGSVSTLTIQRTQQEDSAVYLCASSFMTGGGSGANVLTFGAGSRLTVL.

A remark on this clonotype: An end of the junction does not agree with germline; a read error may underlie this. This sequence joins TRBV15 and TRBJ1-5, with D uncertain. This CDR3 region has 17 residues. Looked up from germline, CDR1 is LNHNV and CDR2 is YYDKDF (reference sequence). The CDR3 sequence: CATGRDLAIPGAQPQHF. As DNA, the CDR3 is TGTGCCACCGGCAGAGATCTAGCGATACCGGGCGCTCAGCCCCAGCATTTT.

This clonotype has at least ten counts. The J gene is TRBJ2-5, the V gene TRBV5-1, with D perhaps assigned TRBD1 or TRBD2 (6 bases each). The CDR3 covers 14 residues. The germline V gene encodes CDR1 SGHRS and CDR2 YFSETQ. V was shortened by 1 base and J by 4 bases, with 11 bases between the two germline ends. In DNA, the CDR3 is TGCGCCAGCAGCTTGTACCGGGGGCGAGAGACCCAGTACTTC. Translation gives CASSLYRGRETQYF.

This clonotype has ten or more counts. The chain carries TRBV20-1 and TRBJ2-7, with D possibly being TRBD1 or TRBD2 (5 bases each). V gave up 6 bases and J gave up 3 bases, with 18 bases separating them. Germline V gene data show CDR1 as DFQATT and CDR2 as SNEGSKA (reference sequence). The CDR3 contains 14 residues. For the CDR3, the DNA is TGCAGTGCCCACCAACGAGGGGCGGGCTACGAGCAGTACTTC. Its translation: CSAHQRGAGYEQYF.

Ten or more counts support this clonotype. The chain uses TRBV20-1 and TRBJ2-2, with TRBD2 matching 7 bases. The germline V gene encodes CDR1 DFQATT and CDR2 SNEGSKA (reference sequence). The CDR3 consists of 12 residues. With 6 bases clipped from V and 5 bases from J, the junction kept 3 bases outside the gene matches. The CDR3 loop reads CSALRGTGELFF. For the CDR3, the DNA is TGCAGTGCCTTGCGGGGGACCGGGGAGCTGTTTTTT.

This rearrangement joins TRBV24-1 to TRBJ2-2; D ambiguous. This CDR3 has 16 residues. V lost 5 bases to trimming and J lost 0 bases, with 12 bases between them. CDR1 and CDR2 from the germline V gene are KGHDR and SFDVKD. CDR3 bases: TGTGCCACCAGTGGCCCCGGGCTTGCGAACACCGGGGAGCTGTTTTTT. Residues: CATSGPGLANTGELFF.

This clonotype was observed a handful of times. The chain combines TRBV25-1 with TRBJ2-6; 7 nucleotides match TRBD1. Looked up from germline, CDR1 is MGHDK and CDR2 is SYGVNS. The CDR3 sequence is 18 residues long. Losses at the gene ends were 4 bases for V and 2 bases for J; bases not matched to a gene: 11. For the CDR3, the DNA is TGTGCCAGCAGTGCTATCTTTATGACAGGGACTGGGGCCAACGTCCTGACTTTC. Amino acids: CASSAIFMTGTGANVLTF.

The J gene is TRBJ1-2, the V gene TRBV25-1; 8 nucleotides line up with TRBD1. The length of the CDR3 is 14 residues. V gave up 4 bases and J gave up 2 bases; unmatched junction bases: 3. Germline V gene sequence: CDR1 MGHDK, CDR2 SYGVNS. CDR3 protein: CASSGQGANYGYTF. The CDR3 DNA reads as TGTGCCAGCAGTGGTCAGGGGGCGAACTATGGCTACACCTTC.

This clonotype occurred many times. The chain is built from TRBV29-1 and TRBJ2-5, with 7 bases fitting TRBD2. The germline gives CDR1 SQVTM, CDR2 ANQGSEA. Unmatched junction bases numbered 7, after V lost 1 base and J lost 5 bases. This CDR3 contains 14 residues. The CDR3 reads CSVEGGEGLETQYF. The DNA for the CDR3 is TGCAGCGTTGAAGGGGGGGAGGGCCTCGAGACCCAGTACTTC.

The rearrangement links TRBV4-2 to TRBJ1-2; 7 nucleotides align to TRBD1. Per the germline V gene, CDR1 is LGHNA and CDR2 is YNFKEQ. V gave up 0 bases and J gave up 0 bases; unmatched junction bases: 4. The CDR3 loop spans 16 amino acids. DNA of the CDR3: TGTGCCAGCAGCCAAGATGGACAGGAGACTAACTATGGCTACACCTTC. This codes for CASSQDGQETNYGYTF.

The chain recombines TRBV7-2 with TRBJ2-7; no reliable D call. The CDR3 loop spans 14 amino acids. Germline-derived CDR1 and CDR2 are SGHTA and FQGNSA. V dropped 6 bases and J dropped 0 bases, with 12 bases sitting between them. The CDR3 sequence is CASSPRLPSYEQYF. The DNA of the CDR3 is TGTGCCAGCAGTCCCCGACTTCCCTCCTACGAGCAGTACTTC.

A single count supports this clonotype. The CDR3 loop reads CSAREEGRGVYEQYF. In nucleotides, the CDR3 is TGCAGTGCTAGAGAAGAAGGGAGGGGCGTATACGAGCAGTACTTC. The genes are TRBV20-1 and TRBJ2-7; 7 nucleotides align to TRBD2. The CDR3 runs to 15 residues. Looked up from germline, CDR1 is DFQATT and CDR2 is SNEGSKA (reference sequence). V lost 0 bases to trimming and J lost 4 bases; unmatched junction nucleotides: 9.

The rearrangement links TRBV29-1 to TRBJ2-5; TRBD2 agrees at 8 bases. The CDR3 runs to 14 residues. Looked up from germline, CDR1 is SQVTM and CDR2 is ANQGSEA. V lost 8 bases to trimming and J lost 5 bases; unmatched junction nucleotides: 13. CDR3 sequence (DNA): TGCAGCAGTGGTCGGGGGGGCGGCGTGGAGACCCAGTACTTC. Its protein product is CSSGRGGGVETQYF.

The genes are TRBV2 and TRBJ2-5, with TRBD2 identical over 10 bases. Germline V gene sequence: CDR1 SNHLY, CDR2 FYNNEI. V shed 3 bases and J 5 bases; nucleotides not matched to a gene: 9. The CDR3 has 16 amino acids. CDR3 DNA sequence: TGTGCCAGCAGTGATGACAGCGGGAGGGCCGAGGAGACCCAGTACTTC. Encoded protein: CASSDDSGRAEETQYF.

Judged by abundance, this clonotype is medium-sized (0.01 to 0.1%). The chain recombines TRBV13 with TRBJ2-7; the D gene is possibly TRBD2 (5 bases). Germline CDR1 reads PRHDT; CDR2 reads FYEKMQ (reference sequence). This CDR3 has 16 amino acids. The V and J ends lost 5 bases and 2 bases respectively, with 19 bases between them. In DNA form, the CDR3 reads TGTGCCAGCAGCGGTCTCAAGCGGAACCTGGCCTACGAGCAGTACTTC. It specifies CASSGLKRNLAYEQYF.

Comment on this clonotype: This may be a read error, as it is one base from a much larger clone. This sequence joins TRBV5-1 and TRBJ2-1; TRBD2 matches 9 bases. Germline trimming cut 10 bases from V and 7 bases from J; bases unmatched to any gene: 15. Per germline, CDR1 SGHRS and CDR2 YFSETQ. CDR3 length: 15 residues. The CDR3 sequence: CAGAVGAGGGNEQFF. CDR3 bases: TGCGCCGGCGCCGTCGGGGCGGGAGGGGGTAATGAGCAGTTCTTC.

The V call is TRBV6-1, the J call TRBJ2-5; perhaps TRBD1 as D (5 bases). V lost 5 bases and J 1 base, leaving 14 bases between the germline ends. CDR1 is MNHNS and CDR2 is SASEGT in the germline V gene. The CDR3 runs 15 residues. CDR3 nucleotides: TGTGCCAGCAGTTACTCAACAGGTACCCAAGAGACCCAGTACTTC. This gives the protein CASSYSTGTQETQYF.

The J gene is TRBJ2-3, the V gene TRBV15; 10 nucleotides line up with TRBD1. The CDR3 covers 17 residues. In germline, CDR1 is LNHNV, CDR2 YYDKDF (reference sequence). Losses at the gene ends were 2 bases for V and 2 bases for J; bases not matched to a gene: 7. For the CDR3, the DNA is TGTGCCACCAGCAGATACCGGGACAGGGGTGACACAGATACGCAGTATTTT. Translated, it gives CATSRYRDRGDTDTQYF.

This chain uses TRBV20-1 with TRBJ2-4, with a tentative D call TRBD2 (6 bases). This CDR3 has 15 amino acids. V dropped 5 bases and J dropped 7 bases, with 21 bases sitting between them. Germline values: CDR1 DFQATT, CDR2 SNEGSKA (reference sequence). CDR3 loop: CSAYPEEGFVNIQYF. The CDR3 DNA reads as TGCAGTGCTTACCCCGAGGAGGGGTTTGTCAACATTCAGTACTTC.

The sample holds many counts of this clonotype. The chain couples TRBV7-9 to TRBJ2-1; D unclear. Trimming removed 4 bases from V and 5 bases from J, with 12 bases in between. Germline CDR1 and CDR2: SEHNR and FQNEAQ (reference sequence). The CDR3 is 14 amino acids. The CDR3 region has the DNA TGTGCCAGCAGCTCAAAAGGACCCAACAATGAGCAGTTCTTC. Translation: CASSSKGPNNEQFF.

CDR3 sequence reads: CASWSDRSNQPQHF. CDR3 coding DNA: TGTGCCAGCTGGTCGGACAGGAGCAATCAGCCCCAGCATTTT. This rearrangement joins TRBV19 to TRBJ1-5; TRBD1 matches at 7 bases. Germline assignment: CDR1 LNHDA and CDR2 SQIVND (reference sequence). The CDR3 length is 14 residues. The V segment lost 9 bases and the J segment 1 base; nucleotides outside the gene matches: 6. The whole variable domain, filled in from reference TRBV19 and TRBJ1-5, reads DGGITQSPKYLFRKEGQNVTLSCEQNLNHDAMYWYRQDPGQGLRLIYYSQIVNDFQKGDIAEGYSVSREKKESFPLTVTSAQKNPTAFYLCASWSDRSNQPQHFGDGTRLSIL.

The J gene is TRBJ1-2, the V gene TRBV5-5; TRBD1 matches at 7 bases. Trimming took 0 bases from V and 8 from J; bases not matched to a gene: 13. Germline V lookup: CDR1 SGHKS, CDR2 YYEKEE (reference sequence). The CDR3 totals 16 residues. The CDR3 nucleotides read TGTGCCAGCAGCTTGGCGCAGGGGGGATCCGCGACCGGCTACACCTTC. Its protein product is CASSLAQGGSATGYTF.

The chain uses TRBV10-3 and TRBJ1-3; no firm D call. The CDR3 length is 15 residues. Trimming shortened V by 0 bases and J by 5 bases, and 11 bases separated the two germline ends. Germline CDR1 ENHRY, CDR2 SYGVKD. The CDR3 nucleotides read TGTGCCATCAGTGAGTCTGGAGGCCGACGAAACACCATATATTTT. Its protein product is CAISESGGRRNTIYF.

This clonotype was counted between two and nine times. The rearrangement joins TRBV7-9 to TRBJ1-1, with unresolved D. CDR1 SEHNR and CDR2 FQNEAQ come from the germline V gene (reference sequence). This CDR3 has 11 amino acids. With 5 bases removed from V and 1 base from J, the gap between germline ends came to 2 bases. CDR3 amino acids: CASSGNTEAFF. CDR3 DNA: TGTGCCAGCAGCGGGAACACTGAAGCTTTCTTT.